The following is a T cell receptor beta chain sequence with its context. What it binds is unknown. Blood sampling took place at baseline, cycle 4 day 1, and cycle 7 day 1. This record belongs to a study of OX40 agonist ivuxolimab in advanced cancers. Study at large: With ivuxolimab, an agonistic anti-OX40 (CD134) antibody, patients were treated. Cohort: roughly 79% men, mean age around 60, aged about 20 to 85.

Here immunoSEQ multiplex PCR was the method, and the copy in TCRdb shows in-frame clones only, minus some. The sample lists some 20,000 clones, roughly 80% seen once, with around 13% in the top ten. Study conclusions and caveats: Partly responding patients at 0.1-3.0 mg/kg showed some of the smallest clonal expansion.

Germline V lookup: CDR1 MGHDK, CDR2 SYGVNS. The V segment lost 8 bases and the J segment 7 bases; nucleotides outside the gene matches: 13. The CDR3 spans 14 residues. The sequence was obtained from an adult with an advanced solid tumor such as melanoma, head and neck, liver or kidney cancer. This specimen consisted of CD4+ or CD8+ T cells sorted from blood, obtained in a trial of the OX40 agonist ivuxolimab. The rearrangement joins TRBV25-1 to TRBJ1-1; 7 nucleotides align to TRBD1. CDR3 coding DNA: TGTGCCAGCGATGGAGGGGGCCAAGCGAGTGAAGCTTTCTTT. Translated: CASDGGGQASEAFF.